The T cell receptor (beta chain) described here comes from a study of identical twins. This clonotype was counted between two and nine times. Its target is not known. Study outcomes and limitations: Where out-of-frame alpha sequences were twin-shared, they showed excess low generation probability.

MiXCR, applied by TCRdb to the 5' RACE reads, yields one record per CDR3 protein. Seen here are a few hundred thousand distinct CDR3 sequences, over 8.5% observed once, and the top ten hold under 7.5%. Looked up from germline, CDR1 is SGHRS and CDR2 is YFSETQ. V was trimmed by 2 bases and J by 4 bases, leaving 15 bases between them. This CDR3 comprises 15 residues. These data also formed part of another study, on yellow fever vaccine responses in identical twins.

The chain combines TRBV5-1 with TRBJ1-1; maybe TRBD1 (5 bases). The sequencing input was CD8+ T cells sorted from blood. The source of this sequence is a woman aged 18-29 years in good health. DNA of the CDR3: TGCGCCAGCAGCTTCGATTCGGACATCGGCACTGAAGCTTTCTTT. Its protein product is CASSFDSDIGTEAFF.